The 27 T cell receptor beta chains in this list originate from one sample, sequenced in a study of CD8 T cells in ankylosing spondylitis. TCRdb processed the 5' RACE reads anew with MiXCR; each CDR3 protein has one entry. The data contain 250,000 or so distinct CDR3 sequences, around 25% of them seen just once; the ten biggest clones take up around 0.58%. The sample taken for sequencing was blood, either unsorted or a sorted T cell fraction (not recorded which). Every receptor here comes from a male donor with ankylosing spondylitis or in good health (not recorded which).

This clonotype was seen repeatedly, ten times or more. The chain combines TRBV20-1 with TRBJ2-7; D is unresolved. The CDR3 consists of 12 residues. V lost 6 bases and J 2 bases, leaving 11 bases between the germline ends. Looked up from germline, CDR1 is DFQATT and CDR2 is SNEGSKA (reference sequence). The CDR3 here is CSAPGRTYEQYF. The CDR3 DNA is TGCAGTGCCCCGGGCAGGACCTACGAGCAGTACTTC.

This chain joins TRBV20-1 and TRBJ1-2, with D tentatively TRBD1 (5 bases). The germline V and J ends were trimmed by 6 bases and 7 bases, with 15 bases remaining between them. Germline V gene sequence: CDR1 DFQATT, CDR2 SNEGSKA (reference sequence). The CDR3 runs 12 residues. The CDR3 loop is CSAKRQSSGYTF. In DNA, the CDR3 is TGCAGTGCCAAAAGACAGTCGAGTGGCTACACCTTC.

This clonotype was picked up a small number of times. The chain combines TRBV4-2 with TRBJ2-2, with TRBD2 matching 13 bases. The CDR3 sequence is 16 residues long. The V and J ends lost 5 bases and 7 bases, in that order; junction bases with no gene match: 7. Germline V gene data show CDR1 as LGHNA and CDR2 as YNFKEQ. CDR3 loop: CASSTTLAGGDGELFF. As DNA, the CDR3 is TGTGCCAGCAGCACCACACTAGCGGGGGGGGACGGGGAGCTGTTTTTT.

The V gene is TRBV20-1, the J gene TRBJ1-5, with 8 bases aligning to TRBD1. There are 16 residues in the CDR3. Germline loops: CDR1 DFQATT, CDR2 SNEGSKA (reference sequence). The V and J ends lost 4 bases and 7 bases, in that order; junction bases with no gene match: 15. The CDR3 bases are TGCAGTGCTACCCGGACAGGGTCGCGGGTGTTGCAGCCCCAGCATTTT. Amino acid sequence: CSATRTGSRVLQPQHF.

Ten or more counts support this clonotype. The chain is built from TRBV12-3 or TRBV12-4 and TRBJ2-1; 8 bases fit TRBD2. This CDR3 has 14 residues. V gave up 8 bases and J gave up 5 bases; unmatched junction bases: 8. This CDR3 reads CASGPGGDNNEQFF. DNA of the CDR3: TGTGCCAGCGGACCGGGGGGGGACAACAATGAGCAGTTCTTC.

In its sample, this clonotype was seen many times. The CDR3 nucleotides read TGCAGTGCCGGGGGGCAGTTACTCAGCAATCAGCCCCAGCATTTT. Encoded protein: CSAGGQLLSNQPQHF. This rearrangement joins TRBV20-1 to TRBJ1-5, with D perhaps TRBD1 (6 bases). This CDR3 spans 15 amino acids. Germline CDR1 reads DFQATT; CDR2 reads SNEGSKA (reference sequence). V shed 6 bases and J shed 1 base, with 16 bases lying between them.

This clonotype was observed many times. The chain employs TRBV11-2 and TRBJ2-7, with a possible D match to TRBD1 (7 bases). The CDR3 is made up of 11 amino acids. Germline V gene data show CDR1 as SGHAT and CDR2 as FQNNGV. Trimming took 7 bases from V and 7 from J, leaving 11 bases between them. The CDR3 protein is CASKGAGEQYF. CDR3 nucleotide sequence: TGTGCCAGCAAGGGGGCGGGGGAGCAGTACTTC.

This clonotype was detected a few times. This chain connects TRBV20-1 to TRBJ1-1; D is unclear. The germline V gene encodes CDR1 DFQATT and CDR2 SNEGSKA (reference sequence). Trimming took 6 bases from V and 0 from J, leaving 8 bases between them. The CDR3 sequence is 12 residues long. In DNA form, the CDR3 reads TGCAGTGCCTCGGCCATGAACACTGAAGCTTTCTTT. Its translation: CSASAMNTEAFF.

This clonotype turned up a few times. The rearrangement links TRBV25-1 to TRBJ1-6; D remains unclear. Between the trimmed V and J ends, which lost 5 bases and 9 bases, there was a span of 11 bases. In germline, CDR1 is MGHDK, CDR2 SYGVNS. The CDR3 length is 13 residues. CDR3 coding DNA: TGTGCCAGCAGTTGGTCCCGCAGTTCACCCCTCCACTTT. Translation: CASSWSRSSPLHF.

This clonotype was seen ten or more times. V and J are TRBV18 and TRBJ1-6; 9 positions match TRBD1. Trimming took 2 bases from V and 7 from J; bases not matched to a gene: 6. Germline V gene lookup returns CDR1 KGHSH and CDR2 LQKENI. CDR3 length: 16 residues. For the CDR3, the DNA is TGTGCCAGCTCACCAAACGGACAGGGGATAAATTCACCCCTCCACTTT. It is translated as CASSPNGQGINSPLHF.

The V call is TRBV4-2, the J call TRBJ1-1, with unresolved D. CDR3 size: 16 residues. V shed 1 base and J shed 1 base, with 13 bases lying between them. Germline V lookup: CDR1 LGHNA, CDR2 YNFKEQ. Written as DNA, the CDR3 is TGTGCCAGCAGCCAAGCCCGCGGCGGAGCGAACACTGAAGCTTTCTTT. Its protein is CASSQARGGANTEAFF.

The table lists this clonotype with a few counts. The rearrangement links TRBV20-1 to TRBJ1-5; a weak D match, TRBD1 (5 bases). V was shortened by 2 bases and J by 5 bases, with 7 bases between the two germline ends. The CDR3 extends over 12 amino acids. In germline, CDR1 is DFQATT, CDR2 SNEGSKA (reference sequence). In DNA form, the CDR3 reads TGCAGTGCTAGACAGGGTGATCAGCCCCAGCATTTT. It codes for CSARQGDQPQHF.

This rearrangement joins TRBV18 to TRBJ2-3; 7 bases agree with TRBD2. J was trimmed by 3 bases and V by 4 bases; bases with no gene match: 7. Germline CDR1 reads KGHSH; CDR2 reads LQKENI. The CDR3 is 15 residues long. The CDR3 sequence is CASSQSRGETDTQYF. DNA of the CDR3: TGTGCCAGCTCACAGTCCCGGGGGGAAACAGATACGCAGTATTTT.

The chain employs TRBV6-5 and TRBJ2-1; no firm D call. Trimming shortened V by 2 bases and J by 7 bases, and 15 bases separated the two germline ends. The CDR3 extends over 15 amino acids. Germline V gene data show CDR1 as MNHEY and CDR2 as SVGAGI. The CDR3 here is CASSYGGLVGNEQFF. The DNA of the CDR3 is TGTGCCAGCAGTTACGGTGGGTTAGTGGGAAATGAGCAGTTCTTC.

The V gene is TRBV10-3, the J gene TRBJ2-5; possible D gene TRBD2, 5 bases. Germline lookup yields CDR1 ENHRY and CDR2 SYGVKD. The CDR3 is 14 residues long. Trimming pared 7 bases from V and 4 bases from J, leaving 16 bases between. DNA of the CDR3: TGTGCCATCACCTGGGCCTTCGAGGGAGAGACCCAGTACTTC. It encodes CAITWAFEGETQYF.

In its sample, this clonotype was seen many times. The chain recombines TRBV20-1 with TRBJ2-3; 9 nucleotides agree with TRBD1. The CDR3 consists of 13 residues. Germline-derived CDR1 and CDR2 are DFQATT and SNEGSKA (reference sequence). With 6 bases clipped from V and 3 bases from J, the junction kept 4 bases outside the gene matches. CDR3 sequence reads: CSALGQGTDTQYF. CDR3 in DNA: TGCAGTGCCTTGGGACAGGGAACAGATACGCAGTATTTT.

In its sample, this clonotype was seen many times. This sequence joins TRBV7-9 and TRBJ2-3, with a possible D match to TRBD2 (6 bases). The germline V gene encodes CDR1 SEHNR and CDR2 FQNEAQ (reference sequence). V dropped 6 bases and J dropped 4 bases, with 11 bases sitting between them. CDR3 length: 13 amino acids. CDR3: CASSPLAPDTQYF. In nucleotides, the CDR3 is TGTGCCAGCAGTCCTCTAGCGCCAGATACGCAGTATTTT.

This clonotype was observed once. The rearrangement uses TRBV10-3 and TRBJ2-1, with D tentatively TRBD1 or TRBD2 (5 bases each). Trimming removed 6 bases from V and 7 bases from J, with 7 bases in between. CDR3 size: 11 residues. Per the germline V gene, CDR1 is ENHRY and CDR2 is SYGVKD. The CDR3: CAISGANEQFF. CDR3 sequence (DNA): TGTGCCATCAGCGGGGCAAATGAGCAGTTCTTC.

This clonotype was detected ten times or more. The V gene is TRBV3-1, the J gene TRBJ1-1, with 8 bases identical to TRBD1. CDR3 length: 17 residues. V shed 3 bases and J 1 base; nucleotides not matched to a gene: 10. Germline lookup yields CDR1 LGHDT and CDR2 YNNKEL (reference sequence). The CDR3: CASSQRGTGWGNTEAFF. CDR3 sequence (DNA): TGTGCCAGCAGCCAGAGGGGGACAGGTTGGGGGAACACTGAAGCTTTCTTT.

This clonotype was counted only a few times. The gene calls are TRBV27 and TRBJ1-6; 9 bases fit TRBD1. The CDR3 is 16 residues long. Germline-derived CDR1 and CDR2 are MNHEY and SMNVEV (reference sequence). The trim removed 3 bases at V and 9 bases at J, leaving 9 bases unmatched. The CDR3 bases are TGTGCCAGCAGTTTGGCCCGGGACAGGGAAGGTTCACCCCTCCACTTT. Protein product: CASSLARDREGSPLHF.

This clonotype occurred a few times. The rearrangement joins TRBV20-1 to TRBJ2-5; D might be TRBD1 (6 bases). Trimming removed 7 bases from V and 5 bases from J, with 11 bases in between. The CDR3 covers 11 residues. The germline V gene encodes CDR1 DFQATT and CDR2 SNEGSKA (reference sequence). In DNA, the CDR3 is TGCAGTGGTCAGGGGTCGGAGACCCAGTACTTC. Encoded protein: CSGQGSETQYF.

V gene TRBV20-1 combines with J gene TRBJ2-7, with unresolved D. Germline CDR1 reads DFQATT; CDR2 reads SNEGSKA (reference sequence). The CDR3 sequence is 12 residues long. Trimming took off 6 bases at V and 7 bases at J, with 16 bases between the two ends. The CDR3 coding sequence is TGCAGTGCCCCCCGCGGCGGTGAGGAGCAGTACTTC. As protein: CSAPRGGEEQYF.

The chain couples TRBV6-5 to TRBJ2-1, with TRBD1 as a possible D gene (6 bases). The CDR3 totals 15 residues. V lost 3 bases to trimming and J lost 5 bases, with 14 bases between them. The germline gives CDR1 MNHEY, CDR2 SVGAGI. CDR3 bases: TGTGCCAGCAGTTATAGTGGACAGACAGACAATGAGCAGTTCTTC. Translating it yields CASSYSGQTDNEQFF.

This clonotype was counted only a few times. The genes are TRBV20-1 and TRBJ2-1; D gene unclear. Trimming removed 6 bases at V and 7 bases at J, with 16 bases between. The CDR3 is 13 residues long. CDR1 is DFQATT, CDR2 SNEGSKA, per germline (reference sequence). The CDR3 region has the DNA TGCAGTGCCCGTTACCAAGGTTTAAATGAGCAGTTCTTC. Protein sequence: CSARYQGLNEQFF.

V and J are TRBV10-3 and TRBJ2-7; 9 bases line up with TRBD1. J lost 5 bases, V lost 8 bases, and 10 bases had no gene match. The germline CDR1 and CDR2 sequences are ENHRY and SYGVKD. The CDR3 is 14 amino acids. CDR3 nucleotide sequence: TGTGCCATCCTCCAGGGACAGGGCTACGACGAGCAGTACTTC. Translating gives CAILQGQGYDEQYF.

In this sample, this clonotype turned up many times. Written as DNA, the CDR3 is TGTGCCGGGGGAGGGATGAACACTGAAGCTTTCTTT. This encodes CAGGGMNTEAFF. The chain couples TRBV12-3 or TRBV12-4 to TRBJ1-1, with D possibly matching TRBD1 (5 bases). The V gene lost 11 bases and the J gene lost 0 bases, with 10 bases spanning the gap. The CDR3 covers 12 residues.

This clonotype was seen at least ten times. The genes are TRBV4-1 and TRBJ2-1, with D maybe TRBD1 (6 bases). V was pared by 4 bases and J by 9 bases, with 28 bases between. Per germline, CDR1 MGHRA and CDR2 YSYEKL. The CDR3 runs 18 residues. The CDR3: CASSLIRFGTQVKGEQFF. Here the CDR3 DNA reads TGCGCCAGCAGCCTCATTCGCTTCGGGACACAGGTAAAGGGTGAGCAGTTCTTC.